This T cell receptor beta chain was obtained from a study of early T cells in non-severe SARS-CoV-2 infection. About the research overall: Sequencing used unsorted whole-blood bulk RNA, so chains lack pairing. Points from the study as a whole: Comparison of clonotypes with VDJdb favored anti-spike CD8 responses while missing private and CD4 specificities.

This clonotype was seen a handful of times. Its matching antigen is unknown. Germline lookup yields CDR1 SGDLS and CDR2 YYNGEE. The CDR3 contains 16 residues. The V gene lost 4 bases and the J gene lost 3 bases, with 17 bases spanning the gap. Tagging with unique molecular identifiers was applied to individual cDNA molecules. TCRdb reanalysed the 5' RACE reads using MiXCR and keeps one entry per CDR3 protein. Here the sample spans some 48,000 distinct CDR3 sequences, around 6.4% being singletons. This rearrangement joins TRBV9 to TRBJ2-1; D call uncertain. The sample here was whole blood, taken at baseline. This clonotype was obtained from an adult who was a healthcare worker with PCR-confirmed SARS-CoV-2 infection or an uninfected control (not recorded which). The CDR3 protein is CASSLKDRSYYNEQFF. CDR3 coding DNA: TGTGCCAGCAGCCTGAAAGACCGAAGCTACTACAATGAGCAGTTCTTC.